One sample yielded the 3 T cell receptor beta chains listed below, sequenced in a study of shared clonotypes between healthy human individuals (dated by TCRdb to 2018 to 2021). The library was made by the immunoSEQ multiplex PCR assay. TCRdb stores this immuneACCESS table with in-frame sequences only. Part of the clones is absent; in the studies checked, under half of the shortfall reflects unresolved V genes, and no reason is known for the rest. The sample yields fewer than 550,000 clones; 75% to 80% were counted once. Of the sample, approximately 13% falls within the top ten clones. The sample consisted of PBMCs. All receptors come from a woman in her thirties or forties in good health. Some clones in this sample may be carry-over from other donors' samples.

This rearrangement joins TRBV30 to TRBJ2-7; a possible D gene is TRBD2 (6 bases). Germline V CDR1 and CDR2: GTSNPN, SVGIG (reference sequence). The CDR3 has 13 residues. V lost 5 bases to trimming and J lost 7 bases, with 18 bases between them. CDR3 sequence reads: CAWLTGGPGEQYF. In nucleotides, the CDR3 is TGTGCCTGGTTAACTGGAGGGCCGGGAGAGCAGTACTTC.

This chain uses TRBV5-4 with TRBJ2-2, with 9 bases matching TRBD1. The CDR3 extends over 15 amino acids. Germline assignment: CDR1 SGHNT and CDR2 YYREEE (reference sequence). V trimming: 4 bases; J trimming: 4 bases; junction bases outside the gene matches: 5. In nucleotides, the CDR3 is TGTGCCAGCAGCCCCAAGACAGGGGGCACCGGGGAGCTGTTTTTT. This translates into CASSPKTGGTGELFF.

The chain links TRBV7-9 to TRBJ2-5; D uncertain. Trimming took off 0 bases at V and 1 base at J, with 9 bases between the two ends. The CDR3 contains 15 residues. Germline V gene sequence: CDR1 SEHNR, CDR2 FQNEAQ (reference sequence). The CDR3 nucleotides read TGTGCCAGCAGCTTAGCGCGCATTAGCCAAGAGACCCAGTACTTC. Translating gives CASSLARISQETQYF.